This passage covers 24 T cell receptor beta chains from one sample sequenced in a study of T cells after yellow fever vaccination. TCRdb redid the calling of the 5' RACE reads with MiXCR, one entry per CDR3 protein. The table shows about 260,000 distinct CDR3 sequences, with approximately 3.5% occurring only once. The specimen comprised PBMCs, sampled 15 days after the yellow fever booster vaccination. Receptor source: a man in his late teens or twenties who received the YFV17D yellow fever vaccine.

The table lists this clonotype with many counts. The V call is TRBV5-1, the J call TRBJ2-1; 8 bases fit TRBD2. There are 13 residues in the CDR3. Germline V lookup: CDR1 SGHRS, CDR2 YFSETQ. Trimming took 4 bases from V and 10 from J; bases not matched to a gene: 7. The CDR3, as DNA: TGCGCCAGCAGCCGGCTCGGGAGGGGAGAGCAGTTCTTC. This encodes CASSRLGRGEQFF. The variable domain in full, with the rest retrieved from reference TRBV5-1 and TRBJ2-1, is KAGVTQTPRYLIKTRGQQVTLSCSPISGHRSVSWYQQTPGQGLQFLFEYFSETQRNKGNFPGRFSGRQFSNSRSEMNVSTLELGDSALYLCASSRLGRGEQFFGPGTRLTVL.

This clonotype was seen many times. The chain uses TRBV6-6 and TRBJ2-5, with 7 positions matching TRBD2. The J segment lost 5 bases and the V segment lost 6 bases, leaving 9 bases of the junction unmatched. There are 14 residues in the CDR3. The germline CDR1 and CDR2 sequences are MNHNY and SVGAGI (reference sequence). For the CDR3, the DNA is TGTGCCAGCAGCCGGAGGACTAGGGCGGAGACCCAGTACTTC. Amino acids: CASSRRTRAETQYF.

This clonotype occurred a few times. The CDR3 bases are TGTGCCAGCAGCCCCGGAGCCCCAGCCTACAATGAGCAGTTCTTC. This codes for CASSPGAPAYNEQFF. This chain connects TRBV7-6 to TRBJ2-1; D uncertain. V was clipped by 5 bases and J by 2 bases, with 13 bases between them. This CDR3 has 15 amino acids. The V gene's germline CDR1 is SGHVS and CDR2 FNYEAQ.

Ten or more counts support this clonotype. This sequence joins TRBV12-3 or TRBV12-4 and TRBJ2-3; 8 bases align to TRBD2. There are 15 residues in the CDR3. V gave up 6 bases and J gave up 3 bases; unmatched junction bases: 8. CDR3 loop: CASRPPGLETDTQYF. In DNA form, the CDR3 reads TGTGCCAGCAGGCCCCCGGGACTAGAAACAGATACGCAGTATTTT.

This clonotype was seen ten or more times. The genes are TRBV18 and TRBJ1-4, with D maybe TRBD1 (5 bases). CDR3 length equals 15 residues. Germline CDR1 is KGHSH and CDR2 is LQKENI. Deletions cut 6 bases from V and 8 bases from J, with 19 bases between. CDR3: CASSISPGVEEKLFF. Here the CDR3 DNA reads TGTGCCAGCTCCATCTCCCCGGGGGTTGAAGAAAAACTGTTTTTT.

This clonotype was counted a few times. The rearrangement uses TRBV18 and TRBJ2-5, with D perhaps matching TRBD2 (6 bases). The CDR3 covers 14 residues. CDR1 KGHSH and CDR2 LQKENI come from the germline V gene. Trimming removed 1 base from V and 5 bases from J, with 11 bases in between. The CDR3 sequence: CASSPRDSPETQYF. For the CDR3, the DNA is TGTGCCAGCTCACCACGGGACTCCCCGGAGACCCAGTACTTC. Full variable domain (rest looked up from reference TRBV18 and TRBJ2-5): NAGVMQNPRHLVRRRGQEARLRCSPMKGHSHVYWYRQLPEEGLKFMVYLQKENIIDESGMPKERFSAEFPKEGPSILRIQQVVRGDSAAYFCASSPRDSPETQYFGPGTRLLVL.

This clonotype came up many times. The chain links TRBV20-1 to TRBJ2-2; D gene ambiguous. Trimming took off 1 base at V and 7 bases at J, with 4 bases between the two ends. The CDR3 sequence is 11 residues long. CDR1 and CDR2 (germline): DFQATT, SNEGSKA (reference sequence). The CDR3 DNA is TGCAGTGCTAGAGTAGGCGGGGAGCTGTTTTTT. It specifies CSARVGGELFF.

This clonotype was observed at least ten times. CDR3 in DNA: TGTGCCAGCAGCATCTCTGGAAACACCATATATTTT. Translated: CASSISGNTIYF. This chain links TRBV6-2 or TRBV6-3 with TRBJ1-3; D gene unclear. Germline-derived CDR1 and CDR2 are MNHEY and SVGEGT. The CDR3 has 12 amino acids. V was shortened by 6 bases and J by 0 bases, with 3 bases between the two germline ends.

The CDR3 spells CASSHRAGESDGYTF. CDR3 DNA sequence: TGTGCCAGCAGCCACCGGGCAGGGGAATCGGATGGCTACACCTTC. The chain couples TRBV4-2 to TRBJ1-2; tentatively, D is TRBD1 (6 bases). The CDR3 is 15 residues long. Germline CDR1 and CDR2: LGHNA and YNFKEQ. V dropped 3 bases and J dropped 6 bases, with 17 bases sitting between them.

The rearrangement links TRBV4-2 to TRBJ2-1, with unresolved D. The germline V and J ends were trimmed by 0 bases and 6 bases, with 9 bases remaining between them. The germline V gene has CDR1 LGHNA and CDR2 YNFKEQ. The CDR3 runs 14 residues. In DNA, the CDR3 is TGTGCCAGCAGCCAAGACCCCCCCTCCAATGAGCAGTTCTTC. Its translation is CASSQDPPSNEQFF.

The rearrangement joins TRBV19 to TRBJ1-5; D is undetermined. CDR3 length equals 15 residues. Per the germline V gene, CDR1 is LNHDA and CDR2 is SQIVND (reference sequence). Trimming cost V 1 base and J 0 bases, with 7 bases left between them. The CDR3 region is CASSIADYSNQPQHF. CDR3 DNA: TGTGCCAGTAGTATAGCGGACTATAGCAATCAGCCCCAGCATTTT.

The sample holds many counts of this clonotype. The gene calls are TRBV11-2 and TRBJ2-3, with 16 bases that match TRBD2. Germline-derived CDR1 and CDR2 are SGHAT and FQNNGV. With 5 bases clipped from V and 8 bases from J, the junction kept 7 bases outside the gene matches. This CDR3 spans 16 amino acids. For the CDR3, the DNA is TGTGCCAGCAGCGCCCTAGGGACTAGCGGGAGGGGTACGCAGTATTTT. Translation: CASSALGTSGRGTQYF.

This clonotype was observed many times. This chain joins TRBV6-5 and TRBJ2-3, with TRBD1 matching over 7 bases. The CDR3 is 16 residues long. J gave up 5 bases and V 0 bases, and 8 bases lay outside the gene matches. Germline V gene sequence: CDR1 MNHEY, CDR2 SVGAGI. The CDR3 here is CASSYSQGIALDTQYF. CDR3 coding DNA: TGTGCCAGCAGTTACTCACAGGGGATCGCCCTAGATACGCAGTATTTT.

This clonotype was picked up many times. The CDR3 is CASSYQRGTQYF. CDR3 DNA sequence: TGTGCCAGCAGTTACCAGAGGGGGACCCAGTACTTC. The genes are TRBV6-2 or TRBV6-3 and TRBJ2-5; D may match TRBD1 or TRBD2 (5 bases each). Trimming left V 2 bases short and J 7 bases short, with 8 bases between. The CDR3 is 12 residues long. From germline, CDR1 is MNHEY and CDR2 SVGEGT.

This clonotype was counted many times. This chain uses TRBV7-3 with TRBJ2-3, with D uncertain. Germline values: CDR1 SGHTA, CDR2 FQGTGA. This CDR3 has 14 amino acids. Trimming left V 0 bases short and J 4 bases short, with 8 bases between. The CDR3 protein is CASSLTSWPDTQYF. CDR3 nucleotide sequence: TGTGCCAGCAGCTTAACGTCGTGGCCAGATACGCAGTATTTT.

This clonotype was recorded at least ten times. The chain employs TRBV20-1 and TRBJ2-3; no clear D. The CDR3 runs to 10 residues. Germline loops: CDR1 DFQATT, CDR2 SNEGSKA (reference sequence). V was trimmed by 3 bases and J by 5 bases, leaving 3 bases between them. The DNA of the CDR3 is TGCAGTGCTAGTCAAGATACGCAGTATTTT. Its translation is CSASQDTQYF.

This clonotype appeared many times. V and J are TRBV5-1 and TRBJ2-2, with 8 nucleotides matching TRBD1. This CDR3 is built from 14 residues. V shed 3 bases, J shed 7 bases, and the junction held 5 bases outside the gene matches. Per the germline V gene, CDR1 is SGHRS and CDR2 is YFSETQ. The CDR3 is CASSWTGLDGELFF. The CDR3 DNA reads TGCGCCAGCAGCTGGACAGGGTTGGACGGGGAGCTGTTTTTT.

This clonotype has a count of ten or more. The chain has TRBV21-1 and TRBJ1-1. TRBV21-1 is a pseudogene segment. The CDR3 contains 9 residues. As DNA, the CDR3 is TGTGCCAGCACCCTAATGTATTTCTTT. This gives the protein CASTLMYFF.

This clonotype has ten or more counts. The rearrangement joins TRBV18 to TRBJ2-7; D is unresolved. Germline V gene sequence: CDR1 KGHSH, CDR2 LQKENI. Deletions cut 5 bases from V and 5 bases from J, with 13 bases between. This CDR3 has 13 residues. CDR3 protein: CASSLTNDNEQYV. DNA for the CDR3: TGTGCCAGCTCATTAACCAATGATAACGAGCAGTACGTC.

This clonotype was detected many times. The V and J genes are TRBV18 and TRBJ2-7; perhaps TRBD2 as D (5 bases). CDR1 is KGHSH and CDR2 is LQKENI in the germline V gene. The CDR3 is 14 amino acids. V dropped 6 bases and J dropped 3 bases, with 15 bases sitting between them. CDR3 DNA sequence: TGTGCCAGCTCGCCAGAAGGACTGTTCTACGAGCAGTACTTC. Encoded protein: CASSPEGLFYEQYF.

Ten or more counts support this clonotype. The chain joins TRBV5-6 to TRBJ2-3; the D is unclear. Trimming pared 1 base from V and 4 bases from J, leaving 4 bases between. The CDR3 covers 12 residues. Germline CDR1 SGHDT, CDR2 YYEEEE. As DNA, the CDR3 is TGTGCCAGCAGCTTGCTAGCAGATACGCAGTATTTT. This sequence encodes CASSLLADTQYF.

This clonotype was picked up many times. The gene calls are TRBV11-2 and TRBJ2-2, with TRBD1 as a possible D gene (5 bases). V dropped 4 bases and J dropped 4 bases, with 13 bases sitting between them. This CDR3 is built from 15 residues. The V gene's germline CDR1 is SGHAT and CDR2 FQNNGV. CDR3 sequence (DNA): TGTGCCAGCAGCTCCAACCAGGGATTCACCGGGGAGCTGTTTTTT. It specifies CASSSNQGFTGELFF.

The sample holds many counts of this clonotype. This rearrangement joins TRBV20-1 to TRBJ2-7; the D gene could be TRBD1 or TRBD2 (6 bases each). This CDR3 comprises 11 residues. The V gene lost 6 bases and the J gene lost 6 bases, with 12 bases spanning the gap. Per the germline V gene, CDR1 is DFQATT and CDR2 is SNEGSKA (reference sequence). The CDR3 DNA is TGCAGTGCCTTACAGGGACTCGAGCAGTACTTC. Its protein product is CSALQGLEQYF.

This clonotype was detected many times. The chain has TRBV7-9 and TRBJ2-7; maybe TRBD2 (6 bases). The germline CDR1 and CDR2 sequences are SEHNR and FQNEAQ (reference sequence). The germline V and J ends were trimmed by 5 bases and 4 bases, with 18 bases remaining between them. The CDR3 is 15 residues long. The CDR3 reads CASSPGASVRYEQYF. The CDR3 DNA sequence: TGTGCCAGCAGCCCAGGCGCTAGCGTTCGGTACGAGCAGTACTTC.